One sample yielded the 19 T cell receptor beta chains listed below, sequenced in a study of CD8 T cells in ankylosing spondylitis. TCRdb reanalysed the 5' RACE reads using MiXCR and keeps one entry per CDR3 protein. The profile shows a few hundred thousand distinct CDR3 sequences, about 20% of them singletons. The sequenced sample was blood, either unsorted or a sorted T cell fraction (not recorded which). The receptors here all came from a male donor with ankylosing spondylitis or in good health (not recorded which).

This chain uses TRBV20-1 with TRBJ2-1; D perhaps matches TRBD2 (6 bases). The germline V and J ends were trimmed by 6 bases and 3 bases, with 15 bases remaining between them. Germline CDR1 and CDR2: DFQATT and SNEGSKA (reference sequence). The length of the CDR3 is 14 residues. The CDR3 sequence: CSAETGTDYNEQFF. CDR3 coding DNA: TGCAGTGCGGAAACCGGGACTGACTACAATGAGCAGTTCTTC.

This rearrangement joins TRBV7-8 to TRBJ2-2, with 7 bases identical to TRBD2. Germline values: CDR1 SGHVS, CDR2 FQNEAQ. The V gene end was trimmed by 5 bases and the J gene end by 5 bases; junction bases not matched to a gene: 14. CDR3 size: 17 residues. The CDR3 DNA reads TGTGCCAGCAGCCCCGGGTTAGCGGGCCGACAAACCGGGGAGCTGTTTTTT. Translation: CASSPGLAGRQTGELFF.

V and J are TRBV27 and TRBJ2-1; no firm D call. This CDR3 is built from 16 residues. Germline values: CDR1 MNHEY, CDR2 SMNVEV (reference sequence). V was pared by 3 bases and J by 7 bases, with 19 bases between. CDR3 protein: CASSLGSRAPPNEQFF. CDR3 in DNA: TGTGCCAGCAGTTTGGGATCCCGGGCACCCCCTAATGAGCAGTTCTTC.

This clonotype was seen a handful of times. CDR3 loop: CASSLNAGYTEAFF. CDR3 bases: TGTGCCAGCAGCTTAAATGCGGGGTACACTGAAGCTTTCTTT. The chain recombines TRBV7-3 with TRBJ1-1; D remains unclear. The germline V and J ends were trimmed by 1 base and 3 bases, with 9 bases remaining between them. CDR1 is SGHTA, CDR2 FQGTGA, per germline. The CDR3 is made up of 14 amino acids. The full variable domain, rest sourced from reference TRBV7-3 and TRBJ1-1, is GAGVSQTPSNKVTEKGKYVELRCDPISGHTALYWYRQSLGQGPEFLIYFQGTGAADDSGLPNDRFFAVRPEGSVSTLKIQRTERGDSAVYLCASSLNAGYTEAFFGQGTRLTVV.

In its sample, this clonotype was seen many times. The chain combines TRBV5-1 with TRBJ2-3; possibly TRBD1 for D (6 bases). CDR1 and CDR2 from the germline V gene are SGHRS and YFSETQ. This CDR3 is 15 amino acids long. The germline V and J ends were trimmed by 0 bases and 3 bases, with 11 bases remaining between them. The CDR3 region is CASSLESQGTDTQYF. In DNA form, the CDR3 reads TGCGCCAGCAGCTTGGAGTCCCAGGGGACAGATACGCAGTATTTT.

V usage is TRBV4-1 and J usage is TRBJ2-2, with a weak D call TRBD1 (6 bases). The CDR3 extends over 15 amino acids. V was trimmed by 1 base and J by 7 bases, leaving 13 bases between them. Germline CDR1 is MGHRA and CDR2 is YSYEKL. The CDR3 sequence is CASSQAPGDGGELFF. In DNA form, the CDR3 reads TGCGCCAGCAGCCAAGCACCAGGGGACGGCGGGGAGCTGTTTTTT.

V gene TRBV25-1 combines with J gene TRBJ1-1, with D possibly being TRBD1 (6 bases). The V gene's germline CDR1 is MGHDK and CDR2 SYGVNS. V was shortened by 0 bases and J by 4 bases, with 15 bases between the two germline ends. The CDR3 covers 16 residues. The CDR3 DNA is TGTGCCAGCAGTGAATATCCCCTCGACAGGACCACTGAAGCTTTCTTT. It specifies CASSEYPLDRTTEAFF.

This clonotype was seen more than once but under ten times. The rearrangement uses TRBV27 and TRBJ2-7, with D perhaps matching TRBD1 (6 bases). V was pared by 5 bases and J by 1 base, with 15 bases between. The CDR3 is 15 amino acids. In germline, CDR1 is MNHEY, CDR2 SMNVEV (reference sequence). The CDR3 protein is CASSQGQPWSYEQYF. As DNA, the CDR3 is TGTGCCAGCAGTCAAGGACAGCCATGGTCCTACGAGCAGTACTTC.

The sample holds a few counts of this clonotype. The V gene is TRBV27, the J gene TRBJ2-7, with 7 bases lining up with TRBD1. The CDR3 consists of 14 residues. The junction had 6 bases not matched to a gene; V was cut back by 1 base and J by 6 bases. CDR1 and CDR2 from the germline V gene are MNHEY and SMNVEV (reference sequence). Written as DNA, the CDR3 is TGTGCCAGCAGTTTATATGTACAGGGGACCGAGCAGTACTTC. Amino acids: CASSLYVQGTEQYF.

The DNA for the CDR3 is TGTGCCAGCAGTTTATTCGGGATAGGGGGCAATCAGCCCCAGCATTTT. Protein sequence: CASSLFGIGGNQPQHF. The V call is TRBV28, the J call TRBJ1-5; D may be TRBD1 (5 bases). The germline V gene encodes CDR1 MDHEN and CDR2 SYDVKM. V was pared by 1 base and J by 2 bases, with 12 bases between. This CDR3 is built from 16 residues.

In this sample, this clonotype turned up a few times. The CDR3 DNA reads TGTGCCAGCAGCTTGGGGGGGACAGCAGCCTACGAGCAGTACTTC. It translates to CASSLGGTAAYEQYF. This chain joins TRBV5-6 and TRBJ2-7; 7 bases align to TRBD1. The CDR3 extends over 15 amino acids. The J segment lost 2 bases and the V segment lost 0 bases, leaving 5 bases of the junction unmatched. The germline V gene encodes CDR1 SGHDT and CDR2 YYEEEE.

This clonotype was seen more than once but under ten times. The rearrangement uses TRBV29-1 and TRBJ2-1, with 7 bases aligning to TRBD2. Germline loops: CDR1 SQVTM, CDR2 ANQGSEA. Losses at the gene ends were 3 bases for V and 7 bases for J; bases not matched to a gene: 9. The CDR3 totals 14 residues. Here the CDR3 reads CSVDRGGFGNEQFF. CDR3 DNA: TGCAGCGTTGATCGGGGAGGGTTCGGAAATGAGCAGTTCTTC.

The rearrangement uses TRBV7-2 and TRBJ2-1; D is uncertain. Deletions cut 6 bases from V and 3 bases from J, with 9 bases between. CDR1 SGHTA and CDR2 FQGNSA come from the germline V gene. The CDR3 runs 13 residues. CDR3 protein: CASRDGNYNEQFF. The DNA for the CDR3 is TGTGCCAGCAGGGACGGAAACTACAATGAGCAGTTCTTC.

V usage is TRBV7-9 and J usage is TRBJ2-7; D may match TRBD1 or TRBD2 (5 bases each). The V gene lost 5 bases and the J gene lost 6 bases, with 17 bases spanning the gap. Per germline, CDR1 SEHNR and CDR2 FQNEAQ (reference sequence). CDR3 size: 14 residues. For the CDR3, the DNA is TGTGCCAGCAGCCTAGGGACCGGCCCGTCCGAGCAGTACTTC. Its translation: CASSLGTGPSEQYF.

Only a few counts were recorded for this clonotype. V and J are TRBV5-1 and TRBJ2-3; 12 bases agree with TRBD2. CDR1 is SGHRS, CDR2 YFSETQ, per germline. The CDR3 is 16 residues long. Trimming at V came to 2 bases and at J to 4 bases, leaving 5 bases not matched to a gene. This chain's CDR3 is CASSFLAGGLADTQYF. The CDR3, as DNA: TGCGCCAGCAGCTTCCTAGCGGGAGGGCTTGCAGATACGCAGTATTTT. Variable domain in full (rest from reference TRBV5-1 and TRBJ2-3): KAGVTQTPRYLIKTRGQQVTLSCSPISGHRSVSWYQQTPGQGLQFLFEYFSETQRNKGNFPGRFSGRQFSNSRSEMNVSTLELGDSALYLCASSFLAGGLADTQYFGPGTRLTVL.

This clonotype has only a few counts. The rearrangement links TRBV29-1 to TRBJ2-3, with D possibly being TRBD2 (5 bases). The V end was cut by 0 bases, the J end by 0 bases, with 10 bases between. Germline V CDR1 and CDR2: SQVTM, ANQGSEA. The CDR3 length is 15 residues. The CDR3 here is CSVEDWSGSTDTQYF. The DNA for the CDR3 is TGCAGCGTTGAAGATTGGAGCGGTAGCACAGATACGCAGTATTTT.

CDR3 bases: TGTGCCAGCAGCTTAGAGACAGACAGGGGTTTCTACGAGCAGTACTTC. Its protein product is CASSLETDRGFYEQYF. This rearrangement joins TRBV7-6 to TRBJ2-7, with 8 bases identical to TRBD1. The V gene end was trimmed by 1 base and the J gene end by 3 bases; junction bases not matched to a gene: 8. The length of the CDR3 is 16 residues. Germline V lookup: CDR1 SGHVS, CDR2 FNYEAQ.

The chain couples TRBV7-8 to TRBJ1-1; D gene uncertain. The germline CDR1 and CDR2 sequences are SGHVS and FQNEAQ. The CDR3 sequence is 14 residues long. V shed 2 bases and J shed 1 base, with 8 bases lying between them. The CDR3 DNA is TGTGCCAGCAGCTTACGACACCCGAACACTGAAGCTTTCTTT. Translating gives CASSLRHPNTEAFF.

This clonotype was seen a few times. The chain carries TRBV4-2 and TRBJ2-7; D might be TRBD2 (5 bases). Germline-derived CDR1 and CDR2 are LGHNA and YNFKEQ. CDR3 length: 14 residues. V lost 4 bases and J 2 bases, leaving 12 bases between the germline ends. The CDR3 nucleotides are TGTGCCAGCAGCCCAGAGGGAAATGCCTACGAGCAGTACTTC. Its protein product is CASSPEGNAYEQYF.